The next 9 T cell receptor beta chains were all read from a single sample in a study of blood T cell repertoires in COVID-19. TCRdb's copy holds only in-frame clones and misses some; the assay was immunoSEQ multiplex PCR. The profile shows about 90,000 clones, 70% to 90% of them singletons. The sequenced sample consisted of peripheral blood. These receptors were obtained from a man between 45 and 60 years old with acute or convalescent COVID-19.

A remark on this clone: Other DNA sequences within the sample encode an identical CDR3. The chain carries TRBV5-1 and TRBJ1-2, with D perhaps TRBD1 (6 bases). The CDR3 has 13 residues. Looked up from germline, CDR1 is SGHRS and CDR2 is YFSETQ. Between the trimmed V and J ends, which lost 4 bases and 2 bases, there was a span of 9 bases. As DNA, the CDR3 is TGCGCCAGCAGCCCAGGACAGAACTATGGCTACACCTTC. Its protein product is CASSPGQNYGYTF.

The V and J genes are TRBV27 and TRBJ1-2; D may be TRBD1 (6 bases). This CDR3 contains 14 residues. Trimming cost V 4 bases and J 5 bases, with 14 bases left between them. Germline CDR1 and CDR2: MNHEY and SMNVEV (reference sequence). This chain's CDR3 is CASSSERQAYGYTF. The CDR3 DNA reads as TGTGCCAGCAGTTCGGAACGACAGGCGTATGGCTACACCTTC.

The J gene is TRBJ2-1, the V gene TRBV11-2; 11 bases line up with TRBD2. Per the germline V gene, CDR1 is SGHAT and CDR2 is FQNNGV. The CDR3 has 17 residues. V lost 5 bases, J lost 5 bases, and 11 bases stayed unmatched. The CDR3 protein is CASSPPHGTSGNNEQFF. The CDR3 DNA reads as TGTGCCAGCAGCCCTCCCCACGGGACTAGCGGAAACAATGAGCAGTTCTTC.

The gene calls are TRBV5-1 and TRBJ2-3, with TRBD2 matching over 8 bases. Germline V lookup: CDR1 SGHRS, CDR2 YFSETQ. The CDR3 length is 16 residues. V was clipped by 3 bases and J by 3 bases; unmatched bases: 9. This chain's CDR3 is CASSSPTGGRTDTQYF. The CDR3 region has the DNA TGCGCCAGCAGCTCACCGACGGGGGGGCGAACAGATACGCAGTATTTT.

The V gene is TRBV5-8, the J gene TRBJ2-7; 7 bases map to TRBD2. The CDR3 is made up of 14 amino acids. Germline trimming cut 0 bases from V and 6 bases from J; bases unmatched to any gene: 6. Looked up from germline, CDR1 is SGHTS and CDR2 is YDEGEE. CDR3 sequence: CASSLDQLATEQYF. The CDR3 nucleotides are TGTGCCAGCAGCTTGGACCAACTAGCGACCGAGCAGTACTTC.

The chain combines TRBV4-1 with TRBJ2-7, with D possibly TRBD2 on 5 matching bases. Germline V gives CDR1 MGHRA, CDR2 YSYEKL. This CDR3 is built from 15 residues. Trimming pared 1 base from V and 0 bases from J, leaving 10 bases between. The CDR3 bases are TGCGCCAGCAGCCAAGGAAGACTACCCTCCTACGAGCAGTACTTC. This sequence encodes CASSQGRLPSYEQYF.

The rearrangement links TRBV10-2 to TRBJ1-5; the D gene is possibly TRBD1 (6 bases). Germline-derived CDR1 and CDR2 are WSHSY and SAAADI. CDR3 length: 14 amino acids. Trimming removed 2 bases from V and 3 bases from J, with 8 bases in between. Written as DNA, the CDR3 is TGCGCCAGCAGTGAGGGGGGCGCCAATCAGCCCCAGCATTTT. Translated, it gives CASSEGGANQPQHF.

The chain links TRBV4-3 to TRBJ2-7; TRBD1 aligns across 7 bases. CDR1 LGHNA and CDR2 YSLEER come from the germline V gene. The CDR3 is made up of 13 amino acids. With 2 bases clipped from V and 7 bases from J, the junction kept 5 bases outside the gene matches. The CDR3 DNA reads TGCGCCAGCAGCCAAACAGGGGTCGGGGAGCAGTACTTC. This encodes CASSQTGVGEQYF.

V is TRBV7-8 and J is TRBJ2-5, with a tentative D call TRBD2 (5 bases). The V end was cut by 3 bases, the J end by 4 bases, with 12 bases between. The V gene's germline CDR1 is SGHVS and CDR2 FQNEAQ. The CDR3 has 14 amino acids. CDR3 sequence: CASSFGVDLETQYF. DNA of the CDR3: TGTGCCAGCAGCTTCGGGGTAGACCTAGAGACCCAGTACTTC.